Shown below are 30 T cell receptor beta chains from a single sample sequenced in a study of blood T cells in healthy people across ages. Combining a sample-barcoded 5' primer with a J-beta primer mix, a second PCR ran for roughly 6 to 12 cycles. MiXCR was run by TCRdb on the 5' RACE reads, yielding one entry per CDR3 protein. This table has 800,000 to 950,000 distinct CDR3 sequences, 25% to 35% appearing once. The sample was also linked to a second study, of T cells of mothers and their children.

The sample was blood. These receptors all come from a woman between 35 and 50 years old in good health.

The CDR3 coding sequence is TGCAGCTTATCCCCTGGGCTCACGGGGGCCGCTTTCTTT. Protein sequence: CSLSPGLTGAAFF. This rearrangement joins TRBV29-1 to TRBJ1-1; a weak D match, TRBD1 (6 bases). The CDR3 is made up of 13 amino acids. In germline, CDR1 is SQVTM, CDR2 ANQGSEA. The V end lost 8 bases, the J end lost 11 bases, and 24 bases lay between the germline ends.

Only a few counts were recorded for this clonotype. The chain links TRBV9 to TRBJ2-1; 14 positions agree with TRBD2. This CDR3 is 16 amino acids long. CDR1 SGDLS and CDR2 YYNGEE come from the germline V gene. The trim removed 0 bases at V and 10 bases at J, leaving 6 bases unmatched. CDR3 amino acids: CASSVGGLAGGEEQFF. CDR3 DNA sequence: TGTGCCAGCAGCGTAGGTGGACTAGCGGGGGGAGAGGAGCAGTTCTTC.

Comment on this clonotype: A much larger clone differs from this one at a single base, so this may be a read error. V gene TRBV7-2 combines with J gene TRBJ1-5, with D hard to call. CDR3 length equals 14 residues. Germline CDR1 SGHTA, CDR2 FQGNSA. V was pared by 1 base and J by 1 base, with 5 bases between. CDR3: CTSSLGLSNQPQHF. As DNA, the CDR3 is TGTACCAGCAGCTTAGGGCTCAGCAATCAGCCCCAGCATTTT.

This chain connects TRBV27 to TRBJ2-6, with 8 nucleotides matching TRBD2. CDR1 and CDR2 (germline): MNHEY, SMNVEV (reference sequence). V lost 5 bases, J lost 0 bases, and 9 bases stayed unmatched. This CDR3 comprises 18 residues. CDR3 nucleotide sequence: TGTGCCAGCAGTCTCAAGCGGGGGTGGAGCTCTGGGGCCAACGTCCTGACTTTC. Protein: CASSLKRGWSSGANVLTF.

This clonotype was seen a handful of times. V is TRBV16 and J is TRBJ1-6; possible D gene TRBD1, 5 bases. The CDR3 consists of 13 residues. V lost 7 bases to trimming and J lost 8 bases, with 12 bases between them. In germline, CDR1 is KGHSY, CDR2 FQNENV. The CDR3 sequence: CASTRQIYSPLHF. CDR3 bases: TGTGCCAGCACCCGACAGATATATTCACCCCTCCACTTT.

In this sample, this clonotype turned up many times. The chain recombines TRBV12-3 or TRBV12-4 with TRBJ2-1, with D possibly matching TRBD2 (5 bases). Trimming removed 7 bases from V and 2 bases from J, with 18 bases in between. The CDR3 is made up of 16 amino acids. The CDR3 is CASTYGRRAPYNEQFF. The CDR3 coding sequence is TGTGCCAGCACCTACGGGCGGCGGGCTCCCTACAATGAGCAGTTCTTC.

J is TRBJ1-3 and V is TRBV7-9, with D possibly matching TRBD1 (5 bases). CDR3 length equals 16 residues. Trimming stripped 0 bases from V and 7 bases from J, with 16 bases between. Germline loops: CDR1 SEHNR, CDR2 FQNEAQ (reference sequence). The CDR3 region is CASSLATGSRRNTIYF. The CDR3 DNA sequence: TGTGCCAGCAGCTTAGCTACAGGTTCACGGAGGAACACCATATATTTT.

Remarks on this clonotype: This may arise from a read error, as a much more abundant clone is one base away. CDR3 residues: CASSLKQGRGYTF. CDR3 nucleotide sequence: TGTGCCAGCAGTTTAAAGCAGGGTCGGGGCTACACCTTC. The V call is TRBV27, the J call TRBJ1-2, with D tentatively TRBD1 (5 bases). Trimming pared 2 bases from V and 8 bases from J, leaving 12 bases between. The CDR3 has 13 residues. Germline V CDR1 and CDR2: MNHEY, SMNVEV (reference sequence).

V gene TRBV5-1 combines with J gene TRBJ1-4; D unresolved. The CDR3 extends over 14 amino acids. The ends were cut back, 1 base at V and 1 base at J, with 5 bases in the middle. Germline V gene lookup returns CDR1 SGHRS and CDR2 YFSETQ. As DNA, the CDR3 is TGCGCCAGCAGCTTGAGAGAAACTAATGAAAAACTGTTTTTT. This gives the protein CASSLRETNEKLFF.

The rearrangement links TRBV29-1 to TRBJ1-1, with D unresolved. CDR1 and CDR2 from the germline V gene are SQVTM and ANQGSEA. The ends were cut back, 8 bases at V and 4 bases at J, with 20 bases in the middle. CDR3 size: 14 residues. The chain's CDR3 is CSSRYLGMSTEAFF. The CDR3 DNA sequence: TGCAGCTCGAGGTATTTAGGGATGAGCACTGAAGCTTTCTTT.

A single count supports this clonotype. A clone one base away is much larger, so this may be a read error. The chain uses TRBV20-1 and TRBJ2-5, with D possibly matching TRBD2 (6 bases). CDR1 and CDR2 (germline): DFQATT, SNEGSKA (reference sequence). The CDR3 runs 14 residues. CDR3 loop: CSAREEGPQGTQYF. The CDR3 DNA sequence: TGCAGTGCTAGAGAGGAGGGCCCCCAAGGGACCCAGTACTTC.

The chain employs TRBV7-2 and TRBJ1-1, with D unclear. V lost 5 bases, J lost 5 bases, and 15 bases lay in between. Per the germline V gene, CDR1 is SGHTA and CDR2 is FQGNSA. The CDR3 length is 14 residues. The CDR3 is CASSLHTGGTEAFF. CDR3 in DNA: TGTGCCAGCAGCCTACATACGGGAGGGACTGAAGCTTTCTTT.

The V call is TRBV9, the J call TRBJ2-3; TRBD2 agrees at 9 bases. The V gene's germline CDR1 is SGDLS and CDR2 YYNGEE. The V and J ends lost 6 bases and 4 bases, in that order; junction bases with no gene match: 6. The CDR3 totals 14 residues. The CDR3 DNA is TGTGCCAGCACCCCGGGACTAGCCGCAGATACGCAGTATTTT. Protein sequence: CASTPGLAADTQYF. The entire variable domain, with the rest obtained from reference TRBV9 and TRBJ2-3, is as follows: DSGVTQTPKHLITATGQRVTLRCSPRSGDLSVYWYQQSLDQGLQFLIQYYNGEERAKGNILERFSAQQFPDLHSELNLSSLELGDSALYFCASTPGLAADTQYFGPGTRLTVL.

This clonotype has ten or more counts. V usage is TRBV11-2 and J usage is TRBJ1-2; possible D gene TRBD1, 6 bases. CDR1 and CDR2 from the germline V gene are SGHAT and FQNNGV. Trimming shortened V by 2 bases and J by 6 bases, and 19 bases separated the two germline ends. The CDR3 has 16 residues. DNA of the CDR3: TGTGCCAGCAGCTTACTACCCCGGGACACAGAACATGGCTACACCTTC. Its protein is CASSLLPRDTEHGYTF.

This clonotype was observed a handful of times. One base away lies a much larger clone, so this may be a sequencing read error. The J gene is TRBJ2-5, the V gene TRBV29-1, with D possibly being TRBD2 (6 bases). Germline lookup yields CDR1 SQVTM and CDR2 ANQGSEA. V dropped 6 bases and J dropped 5 bases, with 16 bases sitting between them. This CDR3 region has 13 residues. CDR3 in DNA: TGCAGCGTGGGGACTGTCAGTCTGGAGACCCAGTACTTC. This encodes CSVGTVSLETQYF. The variable domain in full, completed from reference TRBV29-1 and TRBJ2-5, reads SAVISQKPSRDICQRGTSLTIQCQVDSQVTMMFWYRQQPGQSLTLIATANQGSEATYESGFVIDKFPISRPNLTFSTLTVSNMSPEDSSIYLCSVGTVSLETQYFGPGTRLLVL.

This clonotype was detected many times. This sequence joins TRBV30 and TRBJ2-7; D possibly corresponds to TRBD1 (6 bases). V was trimmed by 0 bases and J by 3 bases, leaving 18 bases between them. Germline V gene data show CDR1 as GTSNPN and CDR2 as SVGIG (reference sequence). The CDR3 is 16 residues long. The CDR3 DNA follows: TGTGCCTGGAGTGTATCGGTAAACTCAGGGGACTACGAGCAGTACTTC. Protein product: CAWSVSVNSGDYEQYF.

This clonotype was observed a handful of times. V gene TRBV7-2 combines with J gene TRBJ2-7, with D uncertain. Germline V lookup: CDR1 SGHTA, CDR2 FQGNSA. V was pared by 4 bases and J by 2 bases, with 21 bases between. The CDR3 totals 17 residues. The CDR3 coding sequence is TGTGCCAGCAGCTCGCCCAAGTCTGGAGCCCAGGCCTACGAGCAGTACTTC. As protein: CASSSPKSGAQAYEQYF.

J is TRBJ2-3 and V is TRBV7-8, with 8 bases identical to TRBD1. The J segment lost 3 bases and the V segment lost 7 bases, leaving 9 bases of the junction unmatched. Germline V lookup: CDR1 SGHVS, CDR2 FQNEAQ. The CDR3 has 15 residues. CDR3 residues: CASNSRDRSTDTQYF. The CDR3, as DNA: TGTGCCAGCAATTCCCGGGACAGGTCAACAGATACGCAGTATTTT.

J is TRBJ1-1 and V is TRBV30; a possible D gene is TRBD1 (5 bases). V shed 2 bases and J shed 3 bases, with 16 bases lying between them. Per germline, CDR1 GTSNPN and CDR2 SVGIG (reference sequence). CDR3 length: 15 amino acids. The CDR3 DNA reads as TGTGCCTGGAGTCCAACGGGGGGAAGTCACACTGAAGCTTTCTTT. Protein sequence: CAWSPTGGSHTEAFF.

With respect to this clonotype: The junction and the germline gene differ at one end; a read error may be behind it. V usage is TRBV12-3 or TRBV12-4 and J usage is TRBJ2-3; 13 bases map to TRBD2. The CDR3 contains 16 residues. The chain's CDR3 is CASSVLAGGFTDAQYF. The CDR3 nucleotides read TGTGCCAGCAGCGTACTAGCGGGGGGGTTCACAGATGCGCAGTATTTT.

This clonotype has just a few counts. This chain joins TRBV4-2 and TRBJ2-1, with no clear D. The length of the CDR3 is 11 residues. Trimming took off 4 bases at V and 9 bases at J, with 7 bases between the two ends. Germline values: CDR1 LGHNA, CDR2 YNFKEQ. The CDR3 region has the DNA TGTGCCAGCAGCCCGGGTTTTGAGCAGTTCTTC. Amino acids: CASSPGFEQFF.

The table lists this clonotype with many counts. The chain joins TRBV7-2 to TRBJ2-1, with D hard to call. Per germline, CDR1 SGHTA and CDR2 FQGNSA. V lost 5 bases and J 8 bases, leaving 10 bases between the germline ends. CDR3 length: 12 residues. Here the CDR3 reads CASSNNRYEQFF. The CDR3 DNA reads TGTGCCAGCAGCAATAATAGGTATGAGCAGTTCTTC.

Notes on this clonotype: With a much larger clone just one base away, this may be a read error. The chain combines TRBV28 with TRBJ2-1; D might be TRBD1 (6 bases). Germline lookup yields CDR1 MDHEN and CDR2 SYDVKM. V lost 0 bases, J lost 9 bases, and 9 bases lay in between. This CDR3 has 13 amino acids. CDR3 sequence reads: CASSLWAGAEQFF. The CDR3 DNA follows: TGTGCCAGCAGTTTATGGGCAGGGGCTGAGCAGTTCTTC.

The rearrangement uses TRBV12-3 or TRBV12-4 and TRBJ1-5; D is uncertain. There are 13 residues in the CDR3. V lost 6 bases to trimming and J lost 3 bases, with 9 bases between them. The CDR3: CASSWVPNQPQHF. The CDR3 DNA is TGTGCCAGCAGCTGGGTACCCAATCAGCCCCAGCATTTT.

This clonotype showed up just a few times. This chain links TRBV7-3 with TRBJ2-3; D gene ambiguous. Per germline, CDR1 SGHTA and CDR2 FQGTGA. The CDR3 has 16 residues. Trimming pared 4 bases from V and 0 bases from J, leaving 14 bases between. The CDR3 DNA follows: TGTGCCAGCAGCTCCCTGAAGAAGAAGAGCACAGATACGCAGTATTTT. It is translated as CASSSLKKKSTDTQYF.

This clonotype was counted ten times or more. The V call is TRBV24-1, the J call TRBJ2-4, with no clear D. The CDR3 length is 13 residues. Trimming shortened V by 3 bases and J by 0 bases, and 2 bases separated the two germline ends. Germline values: CDR1 KGHDR, CDR2 SFDVKD. The CDR3 DNA is TGTGCCACCAGTGATGGAGCCAAAAACATTCAGTACTTC. As protein: CATSDGAKNIQYF.

The table lists this clonotype with a count of one. A much larger clone lies one base from this, so it may be a read error. The chain recombines TRBV7-2 with TRBJ1-2; weak D call: TRBD1 (6 bases). CDR3 size: 15 residues. Germline V gene sequence: CDR1 SGHTA, CDR2 FQGNSA. CDR3 bases: TGTGCCAGCAGCTTAGGGGGGGGCGCCAGCTATGGCTGCACCTTC. Amino acid sequence: CASSLGGGASYGCTF.

Comment on this clonotype: One end of the junction is discordant with germline, which a read error may explain. The J gene is TRBJ2-3, the V gene TRBV3-1, with D hard to call. There are 12 residues in the CDR3. Germline V lookup: CDR1 LGHDT, CDR2 YNNKEL (reference sequence). The CDR3: CARSQSVDTQYF. The CDR3 bases are TGTGCCAGGAGCCAATCTGTAGATACGCAGTATTTT.

This sequence joins TRBV20-1 and TRBJ2-5; D perhaps matches TRBD2 (7 bases). The CDR3 has 13 amino acids. Between the trimmed V and J ends, which lost 5 bases and 11 bases, there was a span of 21 bases. From germline, CDR1 is DFQATT and CDR2 SNEGSKA (reference sequence). CDR3 protein: CSAPGGLDNEQYF. CDR3 nucleotides: TGCAGTGCTCCGGGGGGCCTGGACAATGAGCAGTACTTC.

This clonotype was seen a few times. CDR3 nucleotide sequence: TGCAGTGCTCCGGGACACATTAACTACGAGCAGTACTTC. Translation: CSAPGHINYEQYF. This chain links TRBV20-1 with TRBJ2-7; D might be TRBD1 (6 bases). CDR1 DFQATT and CDR2 SNEGSKA come from the germline V gene (reference sequence). The CDR3 length is 13 residues. V lost 5 bases, J lost 3 bases, and 14 bases lay in between.